The present T cell receptor (beta chain) was sequenced within a study of patients and donors after allogeneic stem cell transplantation. TCRdb recomputed calls from the RT-PCR reads with MiXCR, one row per CDR3 protein. This sample has approximately 140,000 distinct CDR3 sequences, with roughly 35% found just once. The CDR3 has 16 residues. The gene calls are TRBV21-1 and TRBJ1-1; the table's D call, TRBD1, was not checked against the DNA. TRBV21-1 is listed as a pseudogene. The clonotype was recovered from a human donor who was either an allogeneic HSCT recipient or a stem cell or donor lymphocyte infusion donor (not recorded which). It is not recorded whose cells these are; they may come from a transplant donor. Sequenced material: blood, either unsorted or a sorted T cell fraction (not recorded which). CDR3 region: CASSPPRQGWDTEAFF. CDR3 sequence (DNA): TGTGCCAGCAGCCCTCCCAGACAGGGGTGGGACACTGAAGCTTTCTTT.